A single sample gave rise to the 5 T cell receptor beta chains below, sequenced in a study of T cell responses to AZD1222 COVID-19 vaccine. Produced via immunoSEQ multiplex PCR; TCRdb's table is partial and in-frame only. The repertoire consists of tens of thousands of clones, with roughly 92% occurring once and the leading ten covering around 3.2%. This specimen was peripheral blood, taken 28 days after the second AZD1222 dose. All receptors come from an adult who received the AZD1222 COVID-19 vaccine.

V and J are TRBV7-9 and TRBJ2-5; D possibly corresponds to TRBD1 (6 bases). The V gene's germline CDR1 is SEHNR and CDR2 FQNEAQ (reference sequence). V dropped 7 bases and J dropped 2 bases, with 8 bases sitting between them. The CDR3 contains 12 residues. The CDR3 DNA sequence: TGTGCCAGCAAGGGACATCAAGAGACCCAGTACTTC. Its translation is CASKGHQETQYF.

This sequence joins TRBV6-6 and TRBJ1-1, with 8 bases aligning to TRBD1. V was pared by 5 bases and J by 8 bases, with 13 bases of the junction left unmatched. This CDR3 has 15 amino acids. Germline lookup yields CDR1 MNHNY and CDR2 SVGAGI (reference sequence). The DNA of the CDR3 is TGTGCCAGCAGTAGCACACAGGGGGGAAATTTAGAAGCTTTCTTT. This gives the protein CASSSTQGGNLEAFF.

About this clone itself: Relative to the germline gene, one junction end is altered; a read error may explain this. The chain links TRBV6-5 to TRBJ1-6; no firm D call. The length of the CDR3 is 14 residues. Germline V gene data show CDR1 as MNHEY and CDR2 as SVGAGI. CDR3 DNA: TGTGCCAGCCTAAAGGAGGTGATTAATTCGCCCCTCCACTTT. Translating gives CASLKEVINSPLHF.

The chain couples TRBV30 to TRBJ1-1, with TRBD1 identical over 7 bases. Unmatched junction bases numbered 11, after V lost 4 bases and J lost 3 bases. This CDR3 has 15 residues. Germline V CDR1 and CDR2: GTSNPN, SVGIG (reference sequence). CDR3 in amino acids: CAWTEAGGRYTEAFF. In nucleotides, the CDR3 is TGTGCCTGGACGGAGGCAGGGGGTAGGTACACTGAAGCTTTCTTT.

This sequence joins TRBV10-2 and TRBJ2-1; D might be TRBD2 (5 bases). This CDR3 region has 16 residues. V was clipped by 6 bases and J by 4 bases, with 19 bases between them. CDR1 and CDR2 from the germline V gene are WSHSY and SAAADI. The CDR3 DNA is TGCGCCAGCAGAGGACTTTTCGGAACCGCGTACAATGAGCAGTTCTTC. This sequence encodes CASRGLFGTAYNEQFF.